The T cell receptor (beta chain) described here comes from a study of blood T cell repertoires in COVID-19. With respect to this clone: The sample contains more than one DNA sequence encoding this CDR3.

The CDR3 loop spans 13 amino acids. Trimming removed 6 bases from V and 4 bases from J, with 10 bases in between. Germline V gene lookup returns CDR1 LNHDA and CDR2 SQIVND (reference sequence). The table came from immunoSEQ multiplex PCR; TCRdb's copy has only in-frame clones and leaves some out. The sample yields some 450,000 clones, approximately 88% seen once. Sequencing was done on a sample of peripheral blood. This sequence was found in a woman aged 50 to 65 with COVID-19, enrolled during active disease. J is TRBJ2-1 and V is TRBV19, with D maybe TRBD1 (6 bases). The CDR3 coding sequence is TGTGCCAGTAGGACAGGCGTTTACAATGAGCAGTTCTTC. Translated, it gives CASRTGVYNEQFF.